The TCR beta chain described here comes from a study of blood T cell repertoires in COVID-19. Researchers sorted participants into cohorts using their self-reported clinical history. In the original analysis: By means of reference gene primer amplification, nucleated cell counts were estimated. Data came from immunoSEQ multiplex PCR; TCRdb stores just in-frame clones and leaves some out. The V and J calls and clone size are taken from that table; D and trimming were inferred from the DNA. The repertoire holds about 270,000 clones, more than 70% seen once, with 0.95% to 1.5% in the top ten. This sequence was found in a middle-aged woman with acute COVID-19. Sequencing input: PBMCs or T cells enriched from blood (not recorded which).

As DNA, the CDR3 is TGCGCCAGCAGCCAAGATCGTAGAAGCGGGAGAACAGATACGCAGTATTTT. This translates into CASSQDRRSGRTDTQYF. The genes are TRBV4-1 and TRBJ2-3, with TRBD2 matching over 8 bases. The CDR3 is 17 residues long. From germline, CDR1 is MGHRA and CDR2 YSYEKL. The ends lost 0 bases at V and 3 bases at J; junction bases unmatched: 8.